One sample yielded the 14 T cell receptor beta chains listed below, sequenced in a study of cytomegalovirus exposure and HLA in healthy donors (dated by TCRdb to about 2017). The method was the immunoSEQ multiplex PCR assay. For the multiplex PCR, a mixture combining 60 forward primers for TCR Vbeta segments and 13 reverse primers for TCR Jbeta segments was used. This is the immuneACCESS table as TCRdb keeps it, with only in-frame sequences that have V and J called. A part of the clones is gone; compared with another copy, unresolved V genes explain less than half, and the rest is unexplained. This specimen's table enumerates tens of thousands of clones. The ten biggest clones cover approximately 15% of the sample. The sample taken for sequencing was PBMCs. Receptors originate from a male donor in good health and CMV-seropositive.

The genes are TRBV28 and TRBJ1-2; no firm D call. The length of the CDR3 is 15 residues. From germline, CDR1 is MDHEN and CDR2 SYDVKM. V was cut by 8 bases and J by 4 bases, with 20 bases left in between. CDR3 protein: CASCSRGSGVYGYTF. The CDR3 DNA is TGTGCCAGCTGTTCCAGAGGGTCAGGTGTCTATGGCTACACCTTC.

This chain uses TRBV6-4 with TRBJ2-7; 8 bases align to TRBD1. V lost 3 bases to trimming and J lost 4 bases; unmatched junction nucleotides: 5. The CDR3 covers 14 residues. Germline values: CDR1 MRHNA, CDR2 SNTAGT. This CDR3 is CASSEQGGGYEQYF. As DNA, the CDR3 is TGTGCCAGCAGTGAACAGGGGGGAGGATACGAGCAGTACTTC.

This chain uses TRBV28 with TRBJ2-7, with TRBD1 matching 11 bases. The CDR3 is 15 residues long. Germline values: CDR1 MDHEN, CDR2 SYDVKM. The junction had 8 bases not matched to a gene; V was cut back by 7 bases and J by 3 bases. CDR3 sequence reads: CASTIGTGGVYEQYF. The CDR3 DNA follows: TGTGCCAGCACCATCGGGACAGGGGGTGTCTACGAGCAGTACTTC. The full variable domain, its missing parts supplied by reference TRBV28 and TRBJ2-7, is DVKVTQSSRYLVKRTGEKVFLECVQDMDHENMFWYRQDPGLGLRLIYFSYDVKMKEKGDIPEGYSVSREKKERFSLILESASTNQTSMYLCASTIGTGGVYEQYFGPGTRLTVT.

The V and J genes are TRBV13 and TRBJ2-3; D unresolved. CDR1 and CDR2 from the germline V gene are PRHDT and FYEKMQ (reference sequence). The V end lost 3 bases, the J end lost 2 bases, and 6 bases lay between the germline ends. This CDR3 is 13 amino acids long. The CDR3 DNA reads TGTGCCAGCAGCTTGTTATCCACAGATACGCAGTATTTT. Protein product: CASSLLSTDTQYF. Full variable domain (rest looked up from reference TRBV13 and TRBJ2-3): AAGVIQSPRHLIKEKRETATLKCYPIPRHDTVYWYQQGPGQDPQFLISFYEKMQSDKGSIPDRFSAQQFSDYHSELNMSSLELGDSALYFCASSLLSTDTQYFGPGTRLTVL.

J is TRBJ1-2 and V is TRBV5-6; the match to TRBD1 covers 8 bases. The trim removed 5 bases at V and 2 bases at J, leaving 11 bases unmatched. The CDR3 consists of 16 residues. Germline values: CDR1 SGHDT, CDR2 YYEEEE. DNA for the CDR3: TGTGCCAGCAGTCTTAATACAGGGGGATTAAACTATGGCTACACCTTC. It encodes CASSLNTGGLNYGYTF.

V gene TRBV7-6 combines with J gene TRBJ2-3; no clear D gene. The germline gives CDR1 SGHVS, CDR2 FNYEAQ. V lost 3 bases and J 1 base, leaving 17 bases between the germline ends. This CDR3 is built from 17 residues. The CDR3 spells CASSFILGESGTDTQYF. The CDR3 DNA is TGTGCCAGCAGCTTCATTTTGGGCGAGTCAGGCACAGATACGCAGTATTTT.

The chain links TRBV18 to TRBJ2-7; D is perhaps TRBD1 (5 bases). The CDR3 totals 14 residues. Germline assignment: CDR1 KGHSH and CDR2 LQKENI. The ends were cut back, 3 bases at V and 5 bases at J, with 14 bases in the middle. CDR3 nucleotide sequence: TGTGCCAGCTCACCGGAAGGGGTAGGACACGAGCAGTACTTC. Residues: CASSPEGVGHEQYF.

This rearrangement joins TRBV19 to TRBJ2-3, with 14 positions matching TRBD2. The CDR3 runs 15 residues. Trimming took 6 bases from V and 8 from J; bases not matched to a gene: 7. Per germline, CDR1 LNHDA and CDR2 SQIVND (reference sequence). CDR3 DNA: TGTGCCAGTAGCAAGACTAGCGGGGGGGCGGCTACGCAGTATTTT. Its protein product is CASSKTSGGAATQYF.

The CDR3 bases are TGTGCCAGCAGTTTATTGCGCGGGAGTCCGGAGAATGAGCAGTTCTTC. It codes for CASSLLRGSPENEQFF. The chain has TRBV27 and TRBJ2-1; 7 bases are a match to TRBD2. V gave up 1 base and J gave up 7 bases; unmatched junction bases: 10. In germline, CDR1 is MNHEY, CDR2 SMNVEV (reference sequence). The CDR3 extends over 16 amino acids.

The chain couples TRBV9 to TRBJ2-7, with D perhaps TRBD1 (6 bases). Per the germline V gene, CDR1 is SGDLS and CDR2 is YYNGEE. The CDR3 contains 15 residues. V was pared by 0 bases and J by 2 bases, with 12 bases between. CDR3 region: CASSVGGTSPYEQYF. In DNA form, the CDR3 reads TGTGCCAGCAGCGTAGGAGGGACATCGCCCTACGAGCAGTACTTC.

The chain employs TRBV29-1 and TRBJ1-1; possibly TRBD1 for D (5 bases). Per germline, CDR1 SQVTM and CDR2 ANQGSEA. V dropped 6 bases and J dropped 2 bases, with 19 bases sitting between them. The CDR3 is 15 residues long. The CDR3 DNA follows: TGCAGCGTCAAGGGGCGCGGGAGACTAAACACTGAAGCTTTCTTT. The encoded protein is CSVKGRGRLNTEAFF.

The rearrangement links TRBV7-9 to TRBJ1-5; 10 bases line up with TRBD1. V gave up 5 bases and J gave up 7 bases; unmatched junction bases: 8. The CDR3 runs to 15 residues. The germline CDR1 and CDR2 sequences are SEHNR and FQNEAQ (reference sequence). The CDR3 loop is CASSATGGSGQPQHF. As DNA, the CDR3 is TGTGCCAGCAGCGCGACAGGGGGCTCGGGGCAGCCCCAGCATTTT.

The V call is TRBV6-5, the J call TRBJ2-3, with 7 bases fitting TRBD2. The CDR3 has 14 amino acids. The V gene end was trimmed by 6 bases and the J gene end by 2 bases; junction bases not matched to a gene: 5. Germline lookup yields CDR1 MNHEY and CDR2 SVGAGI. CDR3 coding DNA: TGTGCCAGCAGCCCGCGGGAGTACACAGATACGCAGTATTTT. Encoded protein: CASSPREYTDTQYF.

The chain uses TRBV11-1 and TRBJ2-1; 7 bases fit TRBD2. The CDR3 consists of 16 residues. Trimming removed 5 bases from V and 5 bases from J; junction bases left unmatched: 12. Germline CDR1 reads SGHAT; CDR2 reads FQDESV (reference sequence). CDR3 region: CASSTRERDGNNEQFF. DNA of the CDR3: TGTGCCAGCAGCACCCGGGAGCGGGACGGAAACAATGAGCAGTTCTTC.